A selection of T cell receptor beta chains follows, all from one sample in a study of molecular identifiers for immune sequencing clone quantification. MiXCR was run by TCRdb on the PCR reads, yielding one entry per CDR3 protein. The table has about 630,000 distinct CDR3 sequences, 25% seen once. The source material was naive CD8+ T cells from blood, with Jurkat cell RNA spiked in. The source of these receptors is a human donor in good health. Some libraries in this study had Jurkat cell RNA spiked in. The CDR3 runs from the conserved cysteine through the conserved F or W. The D gene is left open where the match is weak. Rows give clone size only sometimes, using once, few, many, or a class for an expanded clone.

J gene	V gene	D gene	clone size	CDR3 protein	CDR3 DNA
TRBJ2-7	TRBV27	.	few	CASGYRAAPSYEQYF	TGTGCCAGCGGATACAGGGCCGCTCCTTCCTACGAGCAGTACTTC
TRBJ2-7	TRBV9	.	.	CAGSVGGAAPYKQYF	TGTGCCGGCAGCGTAGGAGGGGCGGCCCCCTACAAGCAGTACTTC
TRBJ1-6	TRBV9	.	many	CASSVGVGNSPLHF	TGTGCCAGCAGCGTAGGTGTAGGGAATTCACCCCTCCACTTT
TRBJ2-5	TRBV27	TRBD2	.	CASSAGGRETQYF	TGTGCCAGCAGTGCGGGAGGTCGGGAGACCCAGTACTTC
TRBJ1-5	TRBV6-6	.	.	CASSYSAGNVEQPQHF	TGTGCCAGCAGTTACAGCGCGGGGAATGTGGAGCAGCCCCAGCATTTT
TRBJ2-6	TRBV4-1	TRBD1	.	CASSPSTGVGANVLTF	TGCGCCAGCAGCCCTTCGACAGGGGTTGGGGCCAACGTCCTGACTTTC
TRBJ2-7	TRBV5-1	.	many	CASTWTDPFSYEQYF	TGCGCCAGCACCTGGACAGACCCCTTCTCCTACGAGCAGTACTTC
TRBJ1-2	TRBV6-2/TRBV6-3	.	.	CASSFIEADGYTF	TGTGCCAGCAGTTTTATTGAAGCGGATGGCTACACCTTC
TRBJ1-1	TRBV30	.	.	CAWSQGLNTEAFF	TGTGCCTGGAGTCAGGGCCTCAACACTGAAGCTTTCTTT
TRBJ1-5	TRBV27	.	.	CGSSLGIYQPQHF	TGTGGCAGCAGTTTAGGGATATATCAGCCCCAGCATTTT
TRBJ1-5	TRBV12-3/TRBV12-4	.	many	CASSSGWGNQPQHF	TGTGCCAGTTCTTCCGGGTGGGGCAATCAGCCCCAGCATTTT
TRBJ1-5	TRBV27	TRBD1	.	CVSSLDRGVGQPQHF	TGTGTCAGCAGCTTAGACAGGGGAGTAGGTCAGCCCCAGCATTTT
TRBJ2-5	TRBV25-1	TRBD2	.	CASRGGPWRETPYF	TGTGCCAGCCGTGGTGGTCCTTGGCGGGAGACCCCGTACTTC
TRBJ2-3	TRBV6-6	.	many	CASSYPRSDTQYF	TGTGCCAGCAGTTACCCTAGATCAGATACGCAGTATTTT
TRBJ2-5	TRBV6-5	TRBD1	many	CASSYTGGAQTQYF	TGTGCCAGCAGTTACACAGGGGGCGCACAGACCCAGTACTTC
TRBJ1-2	TRBV28	TRBD1	.	CASSSPRQGFHYGYTF	TGTGCCAGCAGTTCCCCCCGACAGGGCTTCCACTATGGCTACACCTTC
TRBJ2-1	TRBV7-2	TRBD2	few	CASSLVSGGPNEQFF	TGTGCCAGCAGCTTAGTTAGCGGGGGCCCTAATGAGCAGTTCTTC
TRBJ2-3	TRBV20-1	.	many	CSGSSGGRSDTQYF	TGCAGTGGGTCCTCGGGGGGCCGTTCAGATACGCAGTATTTT
TRBJ2-7	TRBV12-3/TRBV12-4	.	.	CASSRILFEQYF	TGTGCCAGCAGTAGGATACTCTTCGAGCAGTACTTC
TRBJ1-5	TRBV19	TRBD1	.	CASSSTGGGFQPQHF	TGTGCCAGTAGTTCAACAGGGGGCGGGTTTCAGCCCCAGCATTTT
TRBJ1-2	TRBV19	.	.	CASSIDRAAANYGYTF	TGTGCCAGTAGTATAGATCGGGCAGCGGCTAACTATGGCTACACCTTC
TRBJ2-7	TRBV7-2	.	.	CASSFQVVSYEQYF	TGTGCCAGCAGCTTTCAGGTCGTGTCCTACGAGCAGTACTTC